The rows below give T cell receptor beta chains drawn from one sample of a study of T cell changes during pregnancy in multiple sclerosis. Only in-frame clones appear in the TCRdb table, and some are missing; sequencing was by immunoSEQ multiplex PCR. The data show 35,000 to 50,000 clones, about 85% seen once. This specimen was CD4+ T cells from peripheral blood mononuclear cells, taken in the second trimester of pregnancy. These receptors were collected from a female donor with multiple sclerosis, enrolled in a pregnancy study. CDR3s include the opening cysteine and the closing phenylalanine or tryptophan. The order of the fields is CDR3 DNA, CDR3 protein, D gene, V gene, clone size, J gene. The D gene is left open where the match is weak. For some rows the clone size is stated as once, few or many, or as a class when expanded; others skip it.

TGCGCCAACAGCCAAGATTGGGGAGCCCCGGGGGGACCCTACAATGAGCAGTTCTTC,CANSQDWGAPGGPYNEQFF,TRBD2,TRBV4-1,once,TRBJ2-1
TGCGCCAGCAGCTTGGTCAGGGAGGGCATTCAGTACTTC,CASSLVREGIQYF,TRBD2,TRBV5-1,.,TRBJ2-4
TGTGCCAGCAGCGTAGGTCTGCCCCGAGGGGAGCAGTACTTC,CASSVGLPRGEQYF,.,TRBV9,.,TRBJ2-7
TGTGCCAGCAACAGGGCCGCCTTAGAGACCCAGTACTTC,CASNRAALETQYF,.,TRBV2,.,TRBJ2-5
TGTGCCAGCAGTTACAGGGGCGGCGCCGGGGAGCTGTTTTTT,CASSYRGGAGELFF,.,TRBV6-5,.,TRBJ2-2
TGTGCCAGCAGCGCCGGACAGTTAAACAATCAGCCCCAGCATTTT,CASSAGQLNNQPQHF,.,TRBV7-8,.,TRBJ1-5
TGTGCCAGTAGTACTGGACTAGCATCCGAGCAGTACTTC,CASSTGLASEQYF,TRBD2,TRBV19,.,TRBJ2-7
TGTGCCAGCAGCTTAGAGGGACTAACCGCACGCGAGCAGTACTTC,CASSLEGLTAREQYF,TRBD2,TRBV7-8,.,TRBJ2-7
TGCGCCAGCAGCTTTACAGGGATGAACACTGAAGCTTTCTTT,CASSFTGMNTEAFF,.,TRBV5-1,.,TRBJ1-1
TGTGCCAGCAGCGTAGTGGGGCAGGGTAGTTCAGATACGCAGTATTTT,CASSVVGQGSSDTQYF,.,TRBV9,.,TRBJ2-3
TGTGCCAGCAGCCAACGACAGGGTCTAGGCACAGATACGCAGTATTTT,CASSQRQGLGTDTQYF,TRBD1,TRBV28,.,TRBJ2-3
TGTGCCAGCAGTTACGGGAGGGCCTATGATGATACGCAGTATTTT,CASSYGRAYDDTQYF,TRBD2,TRBV6-6,.,TRBJ2-3
TGTGCCAGCAATCTAGCGGGAGGTTTCAACGAGCAGTACTTC,CASNLAGGFNEQYF,TRBD2,TRBV2,.,TRBJ2-7
TGTGCCAGTAGTCAAACAGGGAGCTCCTACGAGCAGTACTTC,CASSQTGSSYEQYF,.,TRBV19,few,TRBJ2-7
TGCGCCAGCAGCCAAGATGCCGCGACTTTCTCCTACGAGCAGTACTTC,CASSQDAATFSYEQYF,.,TRBV4-1,.,TRBJ2-7
TGCAGTGCTACCACTAGTTCTCTTCGGTTCTTC,CSATTSSLRFF,.,TRBV20-1,.,TRBJ2-1
TGTGCCAGCAGCTTGGGTGCCTTCAGGGTTACGCAGTATTTT,CASSLGAFRVTQYF,.,TRBV5-6,.,TRBJ2-3
TGTGCCAGCAGTGAGGGACTTGGAGAAAAACTGTTTTTT,CASSEGLGEKLFF,.,TRBV2,.,TRBJ1-4
TGTGCCAGCAGTCTCCCCGGGGGGGAGGCCGGGGAGCTGTTTTTT,CASSLPGGEAGELFF,TRBD2,TRBV6-1,.,TRBJ2-2
TGTGCCAGCAGCACCCTAGCGGGAGGGCGGTCCTACGAGCAGTACTTC,CASSTLAGGRSYEQYF,TRBD2,TRBV7-2,once,TRBJ2-7
TGCGCCAGCACTCAACAGGGGGTCCCCAGCGAGCAGTACTTC,CASTQQGVPSEQYF,TRBD1,TRBV5-1,.,TRBJ2-7
TGTGCCAGCAGCGCCTTACTAGCGGGAGGTAGGGGGGAGCTGTTTTTT,CASSALLAGGRGELFF,TRBD2,TRBV5-4,.,TRBJ2-2
TGTGCCAGCAGCTCCGACAGGGGAACCGGGGAGCTGTTTTTT,CASSSDRGTGELFF,TRBD1,TRBV11-1,.,TRBJ2-2
TGCAGCGTTGGACAGGGGAGCGAGCAGTACTTC,CSVGQGSEQYF,TRBD1,TRBV29-1,.,TRBJ2-7
TGTGCCAGTAGTACCCCCGCAGGGGGACAAGAGACCCAGTACTTC,CASSTPAGGQETQYF,TRBD1,TRBV19,.,TRBJ2-5
TGCGCCAGCAGAGACAGTCAAGAGACCCAGTACTTC,CASRDSQETQYF,.,TRBV5-1,.,TRBJ2-5
TGTGCAAGTCGCTTAAATAGTTCCACAGGGGAGTCTGAAAAACTGTTTTTT,CASRLNSSTGESEKLFF,.,TRBV12-2,.,TRBJ1-4
TGTGCCAGCAGTGGGACAGCCTACTATGGCTACACCTTC,CASSGTAYYGYTF,TRBD1,TRBV28,.,TRBJ1-2
TGTGCCAGCAGTTACTCCCCGGGTATTTACCCTGAGCAGTTCTTC,CASSYSPGIYPEQFF,.,TRBV6-6,.,TRBJ2-1
TGTGCCAGCAGCCCCCTACAGGGACGCTATGAAGCTTTCTTT,CASSPLQGRYEAFF,.,TRBV14,.,TRBJ1-1
TGTGCCAGTAGTAGACGAACAGGGGGCCAAGAGACCCAGTACTTC,CASSRRTGGQETQYF,TRBD1,TRBV19,.,TRBJ2-5
TGTGCCAGCAGTGAATATATGCAGTCTCCAGAGACCCAGTACTTC,CASSEYMQSPETQYF,.,TRBV25-1,.,TRBJ2-5
TGTGCCAGCAGTTTATGGACTAGCGGGCCTAATGAGCAGTTCTTC,CASSLWTSGPNEQFF,TRBD2,TRBV27,.,TRBJ2-1
TGTGCCAGTAGTATAGTCGAGGGGGCTTATGGGGAGCTGTTTTTT,CASSIVEGAYGELFF,TRBD1,TRBV19,.,TRBJ2-2
TGCGCCAGCCAACAAGCGGACAGGGAGGGAGCTTTCTTT,CASQQADREGAFF,TRBD1,TRBV10-2,once,TRBJ1-1
TGCGCCAGCAGCCAAGGGCGGGACAGGGGGTATGGCTACACCTTC,CASSQGRDRGYGYTF,TRBD1,TRBV4-3,once,TRBJ1-2
TGTGCCAGCAGGACAGGTTCTAACTATGGCTACACCTTC,CASRTGSNYGYTF,.,TRBV27,.,TRBJ1-2
TGTGCCAGCAGTGGCCAAAGGGAGTTTAATGAAAAACTGTTTTTT,CASSGQREFNEKLFF,.,TRBV6-5,.,TRBJ1-4
TGTGCCAGTAGTAAGAGGCGGGAGGGCATAGATACGCAGTATTTT,CASSKRREGIDTQYF,TRBD2,TRBV19,few,TRBJ2-3
TGTGCCAGCAGTCTCCCCGGGGCGAACACCGGGGAGCTGTTTTTT,CASSLPGANTGELFF,.,TRBV28,.,TRBJ2-2
TGTGCCAGCAGTTTAGGACAGCGCAAACAGCCCCAGCATTTT,CASSLGQRKQPQHF,.,TRBV28,.,TRBJ1-5
TGTGCCAGCAGCTTAGGACAGGCCCCGGGTACGCAGTATTTT,CASSLGQAPGTQYF,.,TRBV7-9,.,TRBJ2-3
TGTGCCTGGAGCCTAGGAGCCGGGGGAAACAATCAGCCCCAGCATTTT,CAWSLGAGGNNQPQHF,.,TRBV30,.,TRBJ1-5
TGTGCCAGCAACAAACGTCTACCGGACAGGGGGCTCGATGGCTACACCTTC,CASNKRLPDRGLDGYTF,TRBD1,TRBV27,.,TRBJ1-2